This T cell receptor (beta chain) was observed in a study of blood T cell repertoires in COVID-19. As for the study in general: COVID-19 samples collected from the United States, Italy and Spain covered acute and convalescent phases. The cDNA or gDNA used as material had been derived from T cells, B-cell-depleted T cells, or PBMCs.

J was trimmed by 4 bases and V by 10 bases; bases with no gene match: 5. Germline CDR1 and CDR2: ENHRY and SYGVKD. The CDR3 has 14 residues. Original data processing: Estimates of nucleated cell counts were drawn from the amplification of reference gene primers. Sequencing used immunoSEQ multiplex PCR; TCRdb keeps in-frame clones, though not all of them. V and J calls and clone size are as listed in that table; D and trimming were resolved from the DNA. Of 64,000 or so clones in the sample, roughly 80% were seen once. The sample taken for sequencing was peripheral blood. This receptor was obtained from a human donor in a cohort sampled during active COVID-19. The J gene is TRBJ2-2, the V gene TRBV10-3, with TRBD1 matching 11 bases. The chain's CDR3 is CASGQGAVTGELFF. The DNA of the CDR3 is TGTGCCAGCGGACAGGGGGCTGTCACCGGGGAGCTGTTTTTT.